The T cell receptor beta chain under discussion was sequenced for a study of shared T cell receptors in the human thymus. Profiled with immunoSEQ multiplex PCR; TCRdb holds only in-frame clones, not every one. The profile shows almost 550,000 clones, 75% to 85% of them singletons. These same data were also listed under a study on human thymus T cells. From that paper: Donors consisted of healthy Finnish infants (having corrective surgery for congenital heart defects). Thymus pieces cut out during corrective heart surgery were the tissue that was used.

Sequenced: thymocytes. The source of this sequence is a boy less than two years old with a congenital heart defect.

CDR3 nucleotide sequence: TGTGCCTGGAGTGTAAGGCCGCGGGACTGGCGGTACAATGAGCAGTTCTTC. As protein: CAWSVRPRDWRYNEQFF. The rearrangement joins TRBV30 to TRBJ2-1; TRBD2 is a possible D gene (6 bases). Germline lookup yields CDR1 GTSNPN and CDR2 SVGIG (reference sequence). The CDR3 extends over 17 amino acids. The ends were cut back, 0 bases at V and 4 bases at J, with 19 bases in the middle.